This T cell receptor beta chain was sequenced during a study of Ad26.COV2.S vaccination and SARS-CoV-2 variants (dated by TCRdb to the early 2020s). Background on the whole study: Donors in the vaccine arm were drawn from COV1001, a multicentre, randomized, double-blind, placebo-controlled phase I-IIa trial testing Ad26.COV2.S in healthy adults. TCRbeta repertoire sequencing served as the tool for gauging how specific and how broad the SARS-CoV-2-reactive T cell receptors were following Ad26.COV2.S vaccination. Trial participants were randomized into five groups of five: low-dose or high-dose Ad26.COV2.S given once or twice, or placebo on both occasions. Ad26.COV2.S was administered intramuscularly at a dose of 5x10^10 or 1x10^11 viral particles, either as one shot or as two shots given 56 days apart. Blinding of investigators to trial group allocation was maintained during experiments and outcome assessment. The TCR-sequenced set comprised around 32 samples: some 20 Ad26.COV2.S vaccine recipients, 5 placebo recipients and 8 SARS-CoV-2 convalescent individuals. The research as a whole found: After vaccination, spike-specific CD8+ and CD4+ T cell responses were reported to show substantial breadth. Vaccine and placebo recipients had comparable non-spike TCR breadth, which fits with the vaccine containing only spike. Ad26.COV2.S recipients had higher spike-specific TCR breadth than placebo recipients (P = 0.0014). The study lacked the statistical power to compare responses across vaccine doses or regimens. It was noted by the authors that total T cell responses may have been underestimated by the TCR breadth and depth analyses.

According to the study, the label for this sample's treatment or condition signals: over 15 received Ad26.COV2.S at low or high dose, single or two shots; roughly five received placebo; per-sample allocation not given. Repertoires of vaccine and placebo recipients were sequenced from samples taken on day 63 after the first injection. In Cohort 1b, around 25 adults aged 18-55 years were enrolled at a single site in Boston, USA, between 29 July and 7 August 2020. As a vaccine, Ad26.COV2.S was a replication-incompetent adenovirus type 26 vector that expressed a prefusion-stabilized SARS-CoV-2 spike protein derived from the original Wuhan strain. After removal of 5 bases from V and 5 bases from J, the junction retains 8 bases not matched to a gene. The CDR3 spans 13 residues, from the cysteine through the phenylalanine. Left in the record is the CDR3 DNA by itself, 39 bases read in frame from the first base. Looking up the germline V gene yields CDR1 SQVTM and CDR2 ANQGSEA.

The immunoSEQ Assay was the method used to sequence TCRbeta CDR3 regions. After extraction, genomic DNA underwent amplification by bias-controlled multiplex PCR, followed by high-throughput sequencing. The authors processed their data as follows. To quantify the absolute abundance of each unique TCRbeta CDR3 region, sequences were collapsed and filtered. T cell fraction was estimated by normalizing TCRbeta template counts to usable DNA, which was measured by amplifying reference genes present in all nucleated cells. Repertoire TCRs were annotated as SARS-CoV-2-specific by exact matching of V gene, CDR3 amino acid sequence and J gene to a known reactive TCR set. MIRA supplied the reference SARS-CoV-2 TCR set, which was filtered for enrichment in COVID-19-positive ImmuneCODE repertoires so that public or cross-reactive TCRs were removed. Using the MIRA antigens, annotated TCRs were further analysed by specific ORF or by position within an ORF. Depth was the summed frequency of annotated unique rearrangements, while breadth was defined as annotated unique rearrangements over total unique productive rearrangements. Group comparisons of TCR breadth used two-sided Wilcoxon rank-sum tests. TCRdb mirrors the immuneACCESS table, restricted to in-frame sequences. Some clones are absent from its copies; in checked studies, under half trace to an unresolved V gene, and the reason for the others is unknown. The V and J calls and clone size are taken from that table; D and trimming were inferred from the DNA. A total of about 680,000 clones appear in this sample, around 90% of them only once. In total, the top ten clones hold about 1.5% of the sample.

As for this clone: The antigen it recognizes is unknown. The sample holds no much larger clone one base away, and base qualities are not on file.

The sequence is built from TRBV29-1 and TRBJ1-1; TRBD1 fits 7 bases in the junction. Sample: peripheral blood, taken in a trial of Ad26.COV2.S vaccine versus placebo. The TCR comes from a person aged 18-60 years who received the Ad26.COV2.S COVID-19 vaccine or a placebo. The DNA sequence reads TGCAGCGTTACCCACAGGGGCGGGACTGAAGCTTTCTTT. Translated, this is CSVTHRGGTEAFF.